The 25 T cell receptor beta chains below were found in one sample sequenced in a study of blood T cell repertoires in COVID-19. Clones were sequenced by immunoSEQ multiplex PCR, and TCRdb holds only the in-frame ones, with some missing. Of 290,000 or so clones in the sample, roughly 92% were seen once. What was sequenced was peripheral blood. These receptors all come from a woman in her thirties with COVID-19, enrolled during active disease.

This sequence joins TRBV23-1 and TRBJ1-4; D is unresolved. TRBV23-1 is annotated as an ORF whose role is uncertain. The CDR3 loop spans 13 amino acids. The V gene lost 4 bases and the J gene lost 10 bases, with 13 bases spanning the gap. In DNA form, the CDR3 reads TGCGCCAGCAGTCCCAAGATAAAGCTAAAACTGTTTTTT. It translates to CASSPKIKLKLFF.

This sequence joins TRBV30 and TRBJ1-5, with D uncertain. This CDR3 contains 14 residues. The V end was cut by 5 bases, the J end by 7 bases, with 18 bases between. Germline values: CDR1 GTSNPN, CDR2 SVGIG (reference sequence). This chain's CDR3 is CAWDNVEGGQPQHF. The CDR3 coding sequence is TGTGCCTGGGACAATGTGGAGGGAGGCCAGCCCCAGCATTTT.

The rearrangement joins TRBV2 to TRBJ2-6; 11 positions agree with TRBD2. V dropped 5 bases and J dropped 0; count of bases not matched to a gene: 6. The CDR3 is made up of 18 amino acids. Germline V gene data show CDR1 as SNHLY and CDR2 as FYNNEI. CDR3 residues: CASSSLAGGGSGANVLTF. CDR3 DNA: TGTGCCAGCAGTTCTCTAGCGGGAGGCGGCTCTGGGGCCAACGTCCTGACTTTC.

The chain is built from TRBV19 and TRBJ1-6, with a tentative D call TRBD1 (6 bases). V was cut by 5 bases and J by 4 bases, with 12 bases left in between. This CDR3 comprises 15 residues. From germline, CDR1 is LNHDA and CDR2 SQIVND (reference sequence). The CDR3 nucleotides read TGTGCCAGTAGTGAGGGGGAAGGATATAATTCACCCCTCCACTTT. Translated, it gives CASSEGEGYNSPLHF.

The gene calls are TRBV6-6 and TRBJ1-1; D is undetermined. Trimming stripped 5 bases from V and 3 bases from J, with 10 bases between. CDR1 and CDR2 from the germline V gene are MNHNY and SVGAGI (reference sequence). This CDR3 spans 13 amino acids. In nucleotides, the CDR3 is TGTGCCAGCAGTACCCCCGGAGACACTGAAGCTTTCTTT. Amino acids: CASSTPGDTEAFF.

The chain recombines TRBV9 with TRBJ2-7, with D possibly being TRBD1 (5 bases). The ends were cut back, 4 bases at V and 3 bases at J, with 35 bases in the middle. CDR1 SGDLS and CDR2 YYNGEE come from the germline V gene. This CDR3 is built from 21 residues. CDR3 sequence: CASSSHTGQGLMGSPLYEQYF. DNA for the CDR3: TGTGCCAGCAGCTCCCACACCGGCCAGGGCCTAATGGGGTCCCCACTCTACGAGCAGTACTTC.

The rearrangement joins TRBV29-1 to TRBJ1-1; a possible D gene is TRBD1 (6 bases). Trimming shortened V by 7 bases and J by 2 bases, and 17 bases separated the two germline ends. CDR1 is SQVTM and CDR2 is ANQGSEA in the germline V gene. The CDR3 contains 14 residues. The DNA for the CDR3 is TGCAGCGGGACCCCAGGGACACCCAACACTGAAGCTTTCTTT. Protein product: CSGTPGTPNTEAFF.

The rearrangement links TRBV29-1 to TRBJ2-1; 7 nucleotides line up with TRBD2. The germline CDR1 and CDR2 sequences are SQVTM and ANQGSEA. J gave up 5 bases and V 2 bases, and 3 bases lay outside the gene matches. The CDR3 covers 13 residues. Here the CDR3 reads CSVEITSDNEQFF. CDR3 bases: TGCAGCGTTGAAATTACTAGCGACAATGAGCAGTTCTTC.

This chain joins TRBV6-7 and TRBJ1-6; D is ambiguous. TRBV6-7 has ORF status, its function being uncertain. The CDR3 runs to 16 residues. V lost 8 bases and J lost 9, with 23 bases in between. CDR3 DNA: TGTGCCAGCCTAGTGGTTTCTTTTAATCGGTGTTCACCCCTCCACTTT. Translation: CASLVVSFNRCSPLHF.

The gene calls are TRBV19 and TRBJ2-3; 14 nucleotides agree with TRBD2. CDR3 length: 16 residues. V was pared by 3 bases and J by 7 bases, with 6 bases of the junction left unmatched. The germline V gene encodes CDR1 LNHDA and CDR2 SQIVND (reference sequence). The CDR3 region is CASSIRTSGRLYTQYF. In DNA form, the CDR3 reads TGTGCCAGTAGTATCAGGACTAGCGGGAGGTTATATACGCAGTATTTT.

This clone has only one observation. The genes are TRBV5-4 and TRBJ1-4, with D possibly being TRBD1 (6 bases). Germline CDR1 SGHNT, CDR2 YYREEE (reference sequence). V gave up 2 bases and J gave up 7 bases, with 12 bases separating them. The length of the CDR3 is 14 residues. The CDR3 bases are TGTGCCAGCAGCTTCGACAGGACTGGTGAAAAACTGTTTTTT. It encodes CASSFDRTGEKLFF.

The CDR3 nucleotides are TGTGCCAGCAGCAAAGTCACGCGGGAGGTGAATGAGCAGTTCTTC. Translating it yields CASSKVTREVNEQFF. V and J are TRBV21-1 and TRBJ2-1; the table names TRBD2, a call not compared with the DNA. TRBV21-1 is given as a pseudogene. The CDR3 length is 15 residues.

The rearrangement uses TRBV19 and TRBJ1-5; the D gene is possibly TRBD1 (5 bases). The length of the CDR3 is 14 residues. The V end lost 8 bases, the J end lost 0 bases, and 11 bases lay between the germline ends. Germline V CDR1 and CDR2: LNHDA, SQIVND (reference sequence). The CDR3 nucleotides are TGTGCCAGTGGACACAGTCATAGCAATCAGCCCCAGCATTTT. Encoded protein: CASGHSHSNQPQHF.

The rearrangement joins TRBV11-2 to TRBJ2-7; possibly TRBD1 for D (5 bases). The CDR3 consists of 14 residues. Germline CDR1 and CDR2: SGHAT and FQNNGV. Trimming pared 4 bases from V and 2 bases from J, leaving 12 bases between. CDR3 in amino acids: CASSYGMTAYEQYF. Written as DNA, the CDR3 is TGTGCCAGCAGCTATGGGATGACAGCCTACGAGCAGTACTTC.

The J gene is TRBJ2-7, the V gene TRBV11-2, with 13 nucleotides matching TRBD2. The CDR3 sequence is 16 residues long. J gave up 8 bases and V 0 bases, and 7 bases lay outside the gene matches. Germline-derived CDR1 and CDR2 are SGHAT and FQNNGV. The CDR3 here is CASSLDRLAGGAQQYF. The CDR3 DNA reads TGTGCCAGCAGCTTAGACAGACTAGCGGGAGGAGCCCAGCAGTACTTC.

The J gene is TRBJ1-1, the V gene TRBV3-1 (or the pseudogene TRBV3-2); 8 bases agree with TRBD1. Per germline, CDR1 LGHDT and CDR2 YNNKEL (reference sequence). CDR3 size: 17 residues. With V trimmed by 0 bases and J by 3 bases, 9 bases remained unmatched. This CDR3 reads CASSQDPGQVRHTEAFF. The CDR3 DNA is TGTGCCAGCAGCCAAGATCCGGGACAGGTTAGGCACACTGAAGCTTTCTTT.

V is TRBV19 and J is TRBJ2-1; D possibly corresponds to TRBD1 (6 bases). CDR1 and CDR2 from the germline V gene are LNHDA and SQIVND (reference sequence). The V end lost 6 bases, the J end lost 2 bases, and 14 bases lay between the germline ends. The CDR3 spans 15 residues. The CDR3 nucleotides read TGTGCCAGTAGCTCGCCGGGACAAGCCTACAATGAGCAGTTCTTC. Translating gives CASSSPGQAYNEQFF.

The V and J genes are TRBV18 and TRBJ2-3; no definite D call. The CDR3 covers 12 residues. Germline V CDR1 and CDR2: KGHSH, LQKENI. V shed 3 bases and J shed 5 bases, with 6 bases lying between them. For the CDR3, the DNA is TGTGCCAGCTCACCGGCAAGAGATACGCAGTATTTT. It encodes CASSPARDTQYF.

V gene TRBV27 combines with J gene TRBJ2-6; TRBD1 matches 9 bases. Per germline, CDR1 MNHEY and CDR2 SMNVEV (reference sequence). J was trimmed by 0 bases and V by 4 bases; bases with no gene match: 4. CDR3 length: 17 residues. CDR3 residues: CASSSPTGGSGANVLTF. The CDR3 DNA is TGTGCCAGCAGTTCCCCGACAGGGGGCTCTGGGGCCAACGTCCTGACTTTC.

CDR3 residues: CASSQGGWTGGYEQYF. The CDR3 nucleotides read TGTGCCAGTAGCCAAGGTGGTTGGACAGGGGGCTACGAGCAGTACTTC. The gene calls are TRBV19 and TRBJ2-7; TRBD1 matches 10 bases. The CDR3 extends over 16 amino acids. Germline CDR1 and CDR2: LNHDA and SQIVND (reference sequence). The ends lost 6 bases at V and 3 bases at J; junction bases unmatched: 11.

This chain connects TRBV24-1 to TRBJ2-1, with D maybe TRBD1 (5 bases). The CDR3 totals 14 residues. V shed 4 bases and J shed 6 bases, with 12 bases lying between them. Per the germline V gene, CDR1 is KGHDR and CDR2 is SFDVKD. The CDR3 loop reads CATSETQGPNEQFF. CDR3 DNA sequence: TGTGCCACCAGTGAAACGCAGGGCCCCAATGAGCAGTTCTTC.

The V gene is TRBV7-8, the J gene TRBJ1-5; TRBD1 agrees at 7 bases. With 5 bases clipped from V and 5 bases from J, the junction kept 3 bases outside the gene matches. Germline-derived CDR1 and CDR2 are SGHVS and FQNEAQ. The CDR3 contains 13 residues. In DNA form, the CDR3 reads TGTGCCAGCAGCCCGCAGGGGGATCAGCCCCAGCATTTT. This codes for CASSPQGDQPQHF.

The rearrangement joins TRBV24-1 to TRBJ1-2; weak D call: TRBD1 (5 bases). The CDR3 totals 15 residues. Germline CDR1 is KGHDR and CDR2 is SFDVKD. The V gene lost 9 bases and the J gene lost 7 bases, with 23 bases spanning the gap. The CDR3 reads CATDPGTAGRGGYTF. The CDR3 bases are TGTGCCACCGATCCGGGGACGGCAGGGAGGGGTGGCTACACCTTC.

The rearrangement joins TRBV5-8 to TRBJ2-1; 9 bases align to TRBD1. The ends lost 4 bases at V and 3 bases at J; junction bases unmatched: 5. From germline, CDR1 is SGHTS and CDR2 YDEGEE. This CDR3 contains 15 residues. CDR3 region: CASSTGQGFYNEQFF. The CDR3 bases are TGTGCCAGCAGCACGGGACAGGGATTCTACAATGAGCAGTTCTTC. Combining the CDR3 with reference TRBV5-8 and TRBJ2-1 gives the whole variable domain EAGVTQSPTHLIKTRGQQATLRCSPISGHTSVYWYQQALGLGLQFLLWYDEGEERNRGNFPPRFSGRQFPNYSSELNVNALELEDSALYLCASSTGQGFYNEQFFGPGTRLTVL.

The chain is built from TRBV19 and TRBJ2-6; D is perhaps TRBD1 (5 bases). Trimming removed 7 bases from V and 0 bases from J, with 13 bases in between. Germline V gene lookup returns CDR1 LNHDA and CDR2 SQIVND (reference sequence). The CDR3 totals 16 residues. The CDR3 DNA reads TGTGCCAGTACCAATACAGGCCTCTCTGGGGCCAACGTCCTGACTTTC. Its protein product is CASTNTGLSGANVLTF.